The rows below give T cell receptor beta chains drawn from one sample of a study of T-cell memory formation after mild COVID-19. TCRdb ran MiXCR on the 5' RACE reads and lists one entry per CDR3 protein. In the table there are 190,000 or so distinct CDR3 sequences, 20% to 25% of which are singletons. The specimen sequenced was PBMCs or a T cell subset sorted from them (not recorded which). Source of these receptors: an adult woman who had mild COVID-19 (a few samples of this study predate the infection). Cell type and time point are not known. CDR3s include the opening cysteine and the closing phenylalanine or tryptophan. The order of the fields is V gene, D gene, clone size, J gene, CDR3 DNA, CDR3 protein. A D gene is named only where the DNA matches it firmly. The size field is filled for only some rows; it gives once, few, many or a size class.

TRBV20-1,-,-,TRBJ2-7,TGCAGTGTCGGCGCAGTGGGCTACGAGCAGTACTTC,CSVGAVGYEQYF
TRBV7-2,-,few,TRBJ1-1,TGTGCCAGCAGCCCGACTGAGAGGCTTGACACTGAAGCTTTCTTT,CASSPTERLDTEAFF
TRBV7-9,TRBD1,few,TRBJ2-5,TGTGCCAGCAGCTTAAACGGCGGCAGGGGGTCTCAAGAGACCCAGTACTTC,CASSLNGGRGSQETQYF
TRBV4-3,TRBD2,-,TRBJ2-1,TGCGCCAGCAGCCAAATTAGACTAGCGCCTAACAATGAGCAGTTCTTC,CASSQIRLAPNNEQFF
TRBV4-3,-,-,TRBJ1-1,TGCGCCAGCAGCCAAGATCGGGCTCCGAACACTGAAGCTTTCTTT,CASSQDRAPNTEAFF
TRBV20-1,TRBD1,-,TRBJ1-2,TGCAGTGCTAGAGGACAGACAGGGGAAGGGGCTAACTATGGCTACACCTTC,CSARGQTGEGANYGYTF
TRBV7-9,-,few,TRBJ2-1,TGTGCCAGCAGCCTTCTAGTCAGCGTCTCCTACAATGAGCAGTTCTTC,CASSLLVSVSYNEQFF
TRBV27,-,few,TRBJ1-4,TGTGCCAGCAGCCCACTCGACAGACCTAATGAAAAACTGTTTTTT,CASSPLDRPNEKLFF
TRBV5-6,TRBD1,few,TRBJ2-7,TGTGCCAGCAGCGTTGGGACAGGCCTCTCCTACGAGCAGTACTTC,CASSVGTGLSYEQYF
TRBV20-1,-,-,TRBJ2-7,TGCAGTGCTGGGACCTACGAGCAGTACTTC,CSAGTYEQYF
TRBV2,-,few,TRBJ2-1,TGTGCCAGCACTCCTGACGGACCCGGCTCCTACAATGAGCAGTTCTTC,CASTPDGPGSYNEQFF
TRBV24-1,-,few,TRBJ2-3,TGTGCCACCAGTGACCTAAGCACAGATACGCAGTATTTT,CATSDLSTDTQYF